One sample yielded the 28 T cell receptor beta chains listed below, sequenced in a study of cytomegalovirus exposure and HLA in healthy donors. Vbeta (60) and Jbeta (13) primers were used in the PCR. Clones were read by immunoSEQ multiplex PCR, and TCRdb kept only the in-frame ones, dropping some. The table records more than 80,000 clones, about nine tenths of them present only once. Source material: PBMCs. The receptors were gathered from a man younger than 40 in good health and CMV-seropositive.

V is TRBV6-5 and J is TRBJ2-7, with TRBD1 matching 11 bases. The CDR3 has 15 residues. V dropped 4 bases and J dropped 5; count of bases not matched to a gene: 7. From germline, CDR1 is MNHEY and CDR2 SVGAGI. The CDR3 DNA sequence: TGTGCCAGCAGTTCCTGGGCGGGACAGGGGGACGAGCAGTACTTC. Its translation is CASSSWAGQGDEQYF.

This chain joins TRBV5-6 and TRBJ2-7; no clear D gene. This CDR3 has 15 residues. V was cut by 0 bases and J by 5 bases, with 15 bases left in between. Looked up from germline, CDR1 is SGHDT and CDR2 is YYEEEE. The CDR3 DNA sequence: TGTGCCAGCAGCTTGGGAGGCGGAGCTGGCGACGAGCAGTACTTC. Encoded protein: CASSLGGGAGDEQYF.

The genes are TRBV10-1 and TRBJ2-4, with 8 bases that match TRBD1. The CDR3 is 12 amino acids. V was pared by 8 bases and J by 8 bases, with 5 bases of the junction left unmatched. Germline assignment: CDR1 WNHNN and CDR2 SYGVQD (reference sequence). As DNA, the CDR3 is TGCGCCAGCGGACAGGGTATAGACATTCAGTACTTC. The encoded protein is CASGQGIDIQYF.

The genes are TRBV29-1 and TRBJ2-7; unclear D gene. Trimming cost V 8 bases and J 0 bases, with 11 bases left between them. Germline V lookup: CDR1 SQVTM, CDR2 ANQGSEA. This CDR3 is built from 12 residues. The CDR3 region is CSIVTPSYEQYF. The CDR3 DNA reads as TGCAGCATCGTGACACCCTCCTACGAGCAGTACTTC.

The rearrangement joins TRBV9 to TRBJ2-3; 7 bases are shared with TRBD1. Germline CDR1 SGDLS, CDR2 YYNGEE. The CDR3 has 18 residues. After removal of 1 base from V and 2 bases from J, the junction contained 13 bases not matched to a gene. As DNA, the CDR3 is TGTGCCAGCAGCGTAAGATCCTCAGGGGGTCGGAACACAGATACGCAGTATTTT. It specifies CASSVRSSGGRNTDTQYF.

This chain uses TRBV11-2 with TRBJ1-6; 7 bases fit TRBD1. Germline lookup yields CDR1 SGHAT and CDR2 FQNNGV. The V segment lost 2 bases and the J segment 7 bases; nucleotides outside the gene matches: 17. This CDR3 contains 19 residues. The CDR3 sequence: CASSLIRLGAGGNNSPLHF. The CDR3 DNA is TGTGCCAGCAGCTTAATCAGGCTAGGTGCAGGGGGAAACAATTCACCCCTCCACTTT.

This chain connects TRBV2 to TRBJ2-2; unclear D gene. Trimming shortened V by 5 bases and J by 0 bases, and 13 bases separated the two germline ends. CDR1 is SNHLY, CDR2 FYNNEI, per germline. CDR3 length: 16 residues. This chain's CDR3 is CASSLVRGANTGELFF. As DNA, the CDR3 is TGTGCCAGCAGTTTGGTTCGCGGAGCGAACACCGGGGAGCTGTTTTTT.

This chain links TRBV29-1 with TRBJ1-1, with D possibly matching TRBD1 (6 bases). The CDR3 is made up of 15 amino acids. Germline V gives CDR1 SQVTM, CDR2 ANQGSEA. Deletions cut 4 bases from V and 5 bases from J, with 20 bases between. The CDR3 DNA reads TGCAGCGTTGGGGGGCTCGGGGGGTACGTAACTGAAGCTTTCTTT. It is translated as CSVGGLGGYVTEAFF.

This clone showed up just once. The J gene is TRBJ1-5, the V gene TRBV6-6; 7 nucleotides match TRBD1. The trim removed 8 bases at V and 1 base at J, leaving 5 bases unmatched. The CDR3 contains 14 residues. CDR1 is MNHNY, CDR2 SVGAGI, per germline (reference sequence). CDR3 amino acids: CASQGGGSNQPQHF. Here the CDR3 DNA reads TGTGCCAGCCAAGGGGGCGGAAGCAATCAGCCCCAGCATTTT.

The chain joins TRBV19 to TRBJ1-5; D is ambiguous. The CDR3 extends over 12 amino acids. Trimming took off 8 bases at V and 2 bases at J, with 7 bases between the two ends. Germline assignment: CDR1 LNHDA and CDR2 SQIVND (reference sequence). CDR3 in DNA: TGTGCCAGTGCTCAGGGCAATCAGCCCCAGCATTTT. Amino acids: CASAQGNQPQHF.

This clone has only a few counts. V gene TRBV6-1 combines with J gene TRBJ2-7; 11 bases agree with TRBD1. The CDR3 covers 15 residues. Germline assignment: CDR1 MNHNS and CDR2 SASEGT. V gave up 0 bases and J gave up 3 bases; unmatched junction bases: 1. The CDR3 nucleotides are TGTGCCAGCAGTGAAGCCGGGACAGGGGGCTACGAGCAGTACTTC. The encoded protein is CASSEAGTGGYEQYF.

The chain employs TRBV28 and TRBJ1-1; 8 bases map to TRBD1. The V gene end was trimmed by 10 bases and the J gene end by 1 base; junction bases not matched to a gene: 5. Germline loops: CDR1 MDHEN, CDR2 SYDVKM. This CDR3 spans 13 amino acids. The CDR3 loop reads CATRTGTNTEAFF. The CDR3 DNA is TGTGCCACCAGGACAGGGACGAACACTGAAGCTTTCTTT.

The CDR3 here is CASSEAGGIAHEQYF. CDR3 nucleotides: TGTGCCAGCAGTGAAGCGGGAGGAATCGCCCACGAGCAGTACTTC. This chain links TRBV6-1 with TRBJ2-7; maybe TRBD2 (6 bases). Trimming removed 0 bases at V and 5 bases at J, with 14 bases between. There are 15 residues in the CDR3. Looked up from germline, CDR1 is MNHNS and CDR2 is SASEGT.

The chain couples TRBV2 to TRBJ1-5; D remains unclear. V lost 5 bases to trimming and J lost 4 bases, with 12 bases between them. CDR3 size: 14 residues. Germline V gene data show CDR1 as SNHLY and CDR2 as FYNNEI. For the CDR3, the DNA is TGTGCCAGCAGTTACGGGGTCGGGAATCAGCCCCAGCATTTT. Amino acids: CASSYGVGNQPQHF.

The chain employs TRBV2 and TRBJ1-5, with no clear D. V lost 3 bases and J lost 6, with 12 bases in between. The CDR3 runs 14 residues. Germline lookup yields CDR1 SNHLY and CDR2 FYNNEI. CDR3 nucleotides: TGTGCCAGCAGTGAGAGAGCGTCTGGTCAGCCCCAGCATTTT. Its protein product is CASSERASGQPQHF. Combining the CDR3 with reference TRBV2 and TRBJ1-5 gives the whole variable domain EPEVTQTPSHQVTQMGQEVILRCVPISNHLYFYWYRQILGQKVEFLVSFYNNEISEKSEIFDDQFSVERPDGSNFTLKIRSTKLEDSAMYFCASSERASGQPQHFGDGTRLSIL.

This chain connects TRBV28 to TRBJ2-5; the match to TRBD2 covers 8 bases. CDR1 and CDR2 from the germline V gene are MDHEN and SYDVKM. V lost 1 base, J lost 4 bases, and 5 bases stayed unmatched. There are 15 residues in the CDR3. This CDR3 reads CASSLLRGRLETQYF. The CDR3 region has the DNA TGTGCCAGCAGTTTATTGCGCGGGAGGTTAGAGACCCAGTACTTC.

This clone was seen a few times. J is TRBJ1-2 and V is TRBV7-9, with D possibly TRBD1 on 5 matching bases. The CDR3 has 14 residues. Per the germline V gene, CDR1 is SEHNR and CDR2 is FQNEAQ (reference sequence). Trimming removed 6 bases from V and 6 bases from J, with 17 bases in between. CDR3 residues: CASSRGTGGNGYTF. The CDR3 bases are TGTGCCAGCAGTCGAGGGACGGGGGGGAATGGCTACACCTTC.

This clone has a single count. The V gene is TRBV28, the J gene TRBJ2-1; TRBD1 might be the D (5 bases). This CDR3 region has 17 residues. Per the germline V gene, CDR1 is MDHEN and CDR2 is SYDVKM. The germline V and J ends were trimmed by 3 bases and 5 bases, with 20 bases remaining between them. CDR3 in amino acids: CASSFLGQGRGDNEQFF. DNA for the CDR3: TGTGCCAGCAGTTTCCTGGGCCAGGGAAGAGGAGACAATGAGCAGTTCTTC. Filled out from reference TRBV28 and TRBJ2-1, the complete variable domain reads DVKVTQSSRYLVKRTGEKVFLECVQDMDHENMFWYRQDPGLGLRLIYFSYDVKMKEKGDIPEGYSVSREKKERFSLILESASTNQTSMYLCASSFLGQGRGDNEQFFGPGTRLTVL.

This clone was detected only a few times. The CDR3: CASSGAGVVNYGYTF. CDR3 DNA sequence: TGTGCCAGTAGTGGGGCAGGGGTCGTGAACTATGGCTACACCTTC. The chain links TRBV19 to TRBJ1-2, with a tentative D call TRBD1 (6 bases). Looked up from germline, CDR1 is LNHDA and CDR2 is SQIVND (reference sequence). This CDR3 has 15 amino acids. The V end lost 5 bases, the J end lost 2 bases, and 15 bases lay between the germline ends.

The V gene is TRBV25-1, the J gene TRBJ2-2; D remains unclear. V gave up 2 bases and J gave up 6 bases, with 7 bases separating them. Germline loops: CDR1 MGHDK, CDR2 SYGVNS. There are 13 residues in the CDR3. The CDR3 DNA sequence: TGTGCCAGCAGTGAACTTAGATCCGGGGAGCTGTTTTTT. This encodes CASSELRSGELFF.

The CDR3 loop reads CASSERGRGTSGYTF. CDR3 coding DNA: TGTGCCAGCAGTGAAAGAGGCAGGGGGACTTCGGGCTACACCTTC. The V and J genes are TRBV2 and TRBJ1-2; 7 bases line up with TRBD1. The junction had 11 bases not matched to a gene; V was cut back by 2 bases and J by 8 bases. The V gene's germline CDR1 is SNHLY and CDR2 FYNNEI. The CDR3 loop spans 15 amino acids.

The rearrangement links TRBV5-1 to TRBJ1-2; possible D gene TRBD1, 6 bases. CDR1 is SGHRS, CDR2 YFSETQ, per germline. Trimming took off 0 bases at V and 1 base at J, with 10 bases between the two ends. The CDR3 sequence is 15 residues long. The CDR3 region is CASSLEPGVNYGYTF. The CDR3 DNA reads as TGCGCCAGCAGCTTGGAACCAGGGGTTAACTATGGCTACACCTTC.

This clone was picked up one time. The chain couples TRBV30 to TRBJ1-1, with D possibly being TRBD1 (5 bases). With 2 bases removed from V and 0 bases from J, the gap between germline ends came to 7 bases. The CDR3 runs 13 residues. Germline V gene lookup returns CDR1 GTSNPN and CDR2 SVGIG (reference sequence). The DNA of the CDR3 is TGTGCCTGGAGTAGGGGCGTGAACACTGAAGCTTTCTTT. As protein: CAWSRGVNTEAFF.

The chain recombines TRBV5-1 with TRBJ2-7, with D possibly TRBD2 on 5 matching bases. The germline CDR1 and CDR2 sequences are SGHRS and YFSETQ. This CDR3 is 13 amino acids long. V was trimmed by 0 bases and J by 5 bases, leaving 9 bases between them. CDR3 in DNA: TGCGCCAGCAGCTTGGGATATAGCGACGAGCAGTACTTC. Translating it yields CASSLGYSDEQYF. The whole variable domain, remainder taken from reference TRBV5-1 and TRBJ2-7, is KAGVTQTPRYLIKTRGQQVTLSCSPISGHRSVSWYQQTPGQGLQFLFEYFSETQRNKGNFPGRFSGRQFSNSRSEMNVSTLELGDSALYLCASSLGYSDEQYFGPGTRLTVT.

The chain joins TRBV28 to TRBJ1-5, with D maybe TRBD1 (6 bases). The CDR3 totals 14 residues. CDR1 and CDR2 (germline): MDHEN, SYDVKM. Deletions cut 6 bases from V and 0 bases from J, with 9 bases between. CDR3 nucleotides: TGTGCCAGCAGGCAGGGGTATAGCAATCAGCCCCAGCATTTT. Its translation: CASRQGYSNQPQHF.

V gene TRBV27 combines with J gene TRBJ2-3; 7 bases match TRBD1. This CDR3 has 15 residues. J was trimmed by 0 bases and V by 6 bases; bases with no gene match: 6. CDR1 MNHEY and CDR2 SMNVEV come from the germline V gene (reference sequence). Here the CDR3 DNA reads TGTGCCAGCAGCCTGACAGGGCTAAGCACAGATACGCAGTATTTT. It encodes CASSLTGLSTDTQYF.

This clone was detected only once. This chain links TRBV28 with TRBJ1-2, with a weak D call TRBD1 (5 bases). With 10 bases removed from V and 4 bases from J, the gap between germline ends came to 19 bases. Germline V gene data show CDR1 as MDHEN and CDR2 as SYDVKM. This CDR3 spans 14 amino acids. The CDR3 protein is CATTEFQGFYGYTF. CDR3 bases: TGTGCCACCACCGAATTTCAGGGTTTCTATGGCTACACCTTC.

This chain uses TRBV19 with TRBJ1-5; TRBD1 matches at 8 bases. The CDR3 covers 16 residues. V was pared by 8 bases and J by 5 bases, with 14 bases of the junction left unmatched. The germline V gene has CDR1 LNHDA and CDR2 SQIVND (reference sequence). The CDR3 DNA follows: TGTGCCAGTGCGCTTAGTGAGACAGGGGTAGATCAGCCCCAGCATTTT. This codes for CASALSETGVDQPQHF.